This T cell receptor beta chain was recovered during a study of blood T cells in healthy people across ages. From germline, CDR1 is MNHEY and CDR2 SMNVEV (reference sequence). The CDR3 runs to 15 residues. The V gene lost 4 bases and the J gene lost 4 bases, with 13 bases spanning the gap. With a J-beta primer mix and a sample-barcoded 5' primer, a second PCR ran about 7 to 11 cycles. A 12-random-nucleotide template-switch adaptor tagged each cDNA molecule. In TCRdb, the 5' RACE reads were re-called with MiXCR into one record per CDR3 protein. This table holds around 970,000 distinct CDR3 sequences, roughly 51% found once. The count of this clonotype is one.

The rearrangement links TRBV27 to TRBJ1-4; D is unresolved. The sample consisted of blood. The receptor's source is a woman aged 60-75 years in good health. The CDR3 nucleotides read TGTGCCAGCAGTTCATACCGGGCCCTTAATGAAAAACTGTTTTTT. This encodes CASSSYRALNEKLFF.